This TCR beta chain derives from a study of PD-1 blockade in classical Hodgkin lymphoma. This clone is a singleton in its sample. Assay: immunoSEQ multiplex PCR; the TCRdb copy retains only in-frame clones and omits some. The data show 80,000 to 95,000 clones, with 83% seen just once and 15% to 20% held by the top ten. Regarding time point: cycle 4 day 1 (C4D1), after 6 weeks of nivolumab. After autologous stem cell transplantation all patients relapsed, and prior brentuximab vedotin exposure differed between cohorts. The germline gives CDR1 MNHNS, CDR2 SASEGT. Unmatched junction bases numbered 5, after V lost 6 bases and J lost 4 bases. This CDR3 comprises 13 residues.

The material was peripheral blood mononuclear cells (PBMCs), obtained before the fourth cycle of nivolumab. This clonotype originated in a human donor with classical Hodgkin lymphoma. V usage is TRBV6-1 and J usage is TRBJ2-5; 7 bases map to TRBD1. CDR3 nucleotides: TGTGCCAGCAGCAAAAGGGACAGAGAGACCCAGTACTTC. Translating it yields CASSKRDRETQYF.